The clone carrying this T cell receptor beta chain was seen ten or more times. As yet, its antigen is unknown. Between the trimmed V and J ends, which lost 7 bases and 7 bases, there was a span of 10 bases. The CDR3 covers 12 residues. The sample originates from a study of identical twins. The authors used template switching to add a universal primer site and gave cDNA unique molecular identifiers. TCRdb recomputed calls from the 5' RACE reads with MiXCR, one row per CDR3 protein. Here the sample spans about 690,000 distinct CDR3 sequences, 5.5% to 6.5% being singletons. Study-wide points: For cord blood, abundant beta clonotypes had fewer insertions, unlike memory repertoires, which showed none.

The chain employs TRBV12-3 or TRBV12-4 and TRBJ2-2, with a possible D match to TRBD2 (6 bases). The clonotype originates from a young man in good health. The sequenced material came from naive T cells sorted from blood. The CDR3 nucleotides read TGTGCCAGCACCTGGGGGGTCGGGGAGCTGTTTTTT. Translated: CASTWGVGELFF.